The sequence of this T cell receptor (beta chain) was determined in a study of CDR3 diversity in severe acne. TCRdb reprocessed the PCR reads via MiXCR and lists one record per CDR3 protein. The repertoire consists of roughly 81,000 distinct CDR3 sequences, with over 45% occurring once and the leading ten covering around a tenth. This clonotype has a handful of counts. The limits of the CDR3 on the DNA are not certain, so only TCRdb's listed CDR3 is given. The clonotype comes from a male donor in good health, serving as a control. Sequencing was carried out using blood.

This CDR3 is CSARGQGAREQYFGPGTIYF. The V and J genes are TRBV20-1 and TRBJ1-3; TRBD1 reflects the table's D call only, with no check against the DNA. CDR1 and CDR2 (germline): DFQATT, SNEGSKA (reference sequence). Ends included, the CDR3 has 20 residues.